This T cell receptor (beta chain) was profiled in a study of T cells in Graves' hyperthyroidism and ophthalmopathy. At the level of the study: Before treatment of any kind, peripheral blood was taken at initial diagnosis.

V lost 0 bases, J lost 3 bases, and 8 bases stayed unmatched. The CDR3 extends over 16 amino acids. Per germline, CDR1 LGHNA and CDR2 YSLEER. Stable Graves' hyperthyroidism meant no ophthalmopathy progression within 18 months. Amplification targeted TCR beta CDR3 regions from RNA transcripts. Carried out on the TCR CDR3, a first-round RT-PCR used the HTBI primer set. TCRdb fed the multiplex PCR reads into MiXCR, producing one record per CDR3 protein. The sample lists 500,000 to 600,000 distinct CDR3 sequences; 16% were seen once. V usage is TRBV4-3 and J usage is TRBJ2-7; 7 positions match TRBD1. The sample consisted of blood. This clonotype originated in a woman between 18 and 29 years old with Graves' hyperthyroidism. The CDR3 region has the DNA TGCGCCAGCAGCCAAGATCTAGGGGGCTCGATCTACGAGCAGTACTTC. Translated: CASSQDLGGSIYEQYF.